A selection of T cell receptor beta chains follows, all from one sample in a study of cytomegalovirus exposure and HLA in healthy donors. Sequenced by immunoSEQ multiplex PCR; TCRdb stores in-frame clones only, minus some. This table holds around 90,000 clones, approximately 68% found once. Sequencing was performed on PBMCs. Source of these receptors: a woman aged 45-65 years in good health and CMV-seropositive. Each CDR3 is given with its conserved first and last residue. Each record gives: V gene, J gene, D gene, clone size, CDR3 length, CDR3 DNA, CDR3 protein. D genes are given only for firm matches. Some rows mark clone size as missing; the rest say once, few, many or name a class of expanded clone.

V gene: TRBV9; J gene: TRBJ1-3; D gene: TRBD1; clone size: -; CDR3 length: 15; CDR3 DNA: TGTGCCAGCAGCCCCCGGACAGGGTCGGGAAACACCATATATTTT; CDR3 protein: CASSPRTGSGNTIYF
V gene: TRBV2; J gene: TRBJ2-1; D gene: -; clone size: -; CDR3 length: 15; CDR3 DNA: TGTGCCAGCAGTGGACGGGACGGGGGTGACAATGAGCAGTTCTTC; CDR3 protein: CASSGRDGGDNEQFF
V gene: TRBV4-1; J gene: TRBJ2-7; D gene: -; clone size: few; CDR3 length: 15; CDR3 DNA: TGCGCCAGCAGCCAAGATCGGGGAGGAACCTACGAGCAGTACTTC; CDR3 protein: CASSQDRGGTYEQYF
V gene: TRBV6-5; J gene: TRBJ2-7; D gene: -; clone size: -; CDR3 length: 13; CDR3 DNA: TGTGCCAGCAGCCCTAAGAGCCTCCTCGAGCAGTACTTC; CDR3 protein: CASSPKSLLEQYF
V gene: TRBV6-1; J gene: TRBJ1-5; D gene: -; clone size: -; CDR3 length: 15; CDR3 DNA: TGTGCCAGCAGGGAGGGACCTTTTCGGCCTCAGCCCCAGCATTTT; CDR3 protein: CASREGPFRPQPQHF
V gene: TRBV21-1; J gene: TRBJ2-2; D gene: -; clone size: -; CDR3 length: 15; CDR3 DNA: TGTGCCAGCAGCCCCCGCGGGGGAGGAACCGGGGAGCTGTTTTTT; CDR3 protein: CASSPRGGGTGELFF
V gene: TRBV19; J gene: TRBJ1-1; D gene: -; clone size: -; CDR3 length: 12; CDR3 DNA: TGTGCCAGTACTGGCATGCGGCCTGAAGCTTTCTTT; CDR3 protein: CASTGMRPEAFF
V gene: TRBV6-1; J gene: TRBJ2-1; D gene: -; clone size: few; CDR3 length: 15; CDR3 DNA: TGTGCCAGCAGTGAATCCACATCTAGTCACAATGAGCAGTTCTTC; CDR3 protein: CASSESTSSHNEQFF
V gene: TRBV5-6; J gene: TRBJ2-3; D gene: -; clone size: few; CDR3 length: 15; CDR3 DNA: TGTGCCAGCAGCTTACCTAGGTTACGCACAGATACGCAGTATTTT; CDR3 protein: CASSLPRLRTDTQYF
V gene: TRBV28; J gene: TRBJ2-7; D gene: TRBD2; clone size: -; CDR3 length: 15; CDR3 DNA: TGTGCCACCAGAGTCTTTAGCGGGGGTTCCTACGAGCAGTACTTC; CDR3 protein: CATRVFSGGSYEQYF
V gene: TRBV4-2; J gene: TRBJ1-2; D gene: -; clone size: once; CDR3 length: 14; CDR3 DNA: TGTGCCAGCGATTTTAGCGGAGGAGGTGATGGCTACACCTTC; CDR3 protein: CASDFSGGGDGYTF
V gene: TRBV9; J gene: TRBJ2-1; D gene: TRBD2; clone size: few; CDR3 length: 15; CDR3 DNA: TGTGCCAGCAGCGTAAGAGGGACTAGCGGGAATGAGCAGTTCTTC; CDR3 protein: CASSVRGTSGNEQFF